The 15 T cell receptor beta chains below all came from one sample that was sequenced in a study of identical twins. TCRdb re-derived calls from the 5' RACE reads in MiXCR, one entry per CDR3 protein. Of around 1.7 million distinct CDR3 sequences in the sample, less than 40% are singletons; the top ten hold about 0.27%. Sequencing was carried out using cord blood. Source of these receptors: a newborn girl in good health.

This clonotype was observed a handful of times. The chain couples TRBV6-2 or TRBV6-3 to TRBJ2-3, with TRBD2 identical over 14 bases. The CDR3 extends over 18 amino acids. CDR1 MNHEY and CDR2 SVGEGT come from the germline V gene. After removal of 2 bases from V and 0 bases from J, the junction contained 4 bases not matched to a gene. The CDR3 region is CASSYRTSGRTSTDTQYF. The CDR3, as DNA: TGTGCCAGCAGTTACCGGACTAGCGGGAGGACTAGCACAGATACGCAGTATTTT.

This clonotype was recorded a few times. The chain is built from TRBV11-2 and TRBJ2-4; TRBD2 matches 12 bases. The J call may be faulty, since TRBJ2-7 better matches the DNA end. Germline V lookup: CDR1 SGHAT, CDR2 FQNNGV. This CDR3 region has 16 residues. The CDR3 protein is CASNPRGTSGGYEQYF. Written as DNA, the CDR3 is TGTGCCAGCAACCCAAGAGGAACTAGCGGGGGGTACGAGCAGTACTTC.

This clonotype was recorded a few times. The rearrangement uses TRBV4-1 and TRBJ2-7; D not resolved. Germline CDR1 is MGHRA and CDR2 is YSYEKL. This CDR3 has 18 residues. Trimming took off 0 bases at V and 0 bases at J, with 18 bases between the two ends. The CDR3 sequence is CASSQEALVVASSYEQYF. Here the CDR3 DNA reads TGCGCCAGCAGCCAAGAGGCCCTGGTGGTAGCTAGCTCCTACGAGCAGTACTTC.

The chain recombines TRBV4-2 with TRBJ1-6; D remains ambiguous. Germline CDR1 LGHNA, CDR2 YNFKEQ. The CDR3 sequence is 13 residues long. V was shortened by 0 bases and J by 8 bases, with 5 bases between the two germline ends. DNA for the CDR3: TGTGCCAGCAGCCAAGAGGGTGATTCACCCCTCCACTTT. It yields the protein CASSQEGDSPLHF.

This clonotype was detected only a few times. V gene TRBV7-9 combines with J gene TRBJ2-7, with 11 bases fitting TRBD2. The CDR3 runs to 15 residues. From germline, CDR1 is SEHNR and CDR2 FQNEAQ (reference sequence). V lost 6 bases to trimming and J lost 3 bases; unmatched junction nucleotides: 7. CDR3 bases: TGTGCCAGCAGTTTTAGCGGGAGGGTGGGCTACGAGCAGTACTTC. Translation: CASSFSGRVGYEQYF.

The chain is built from TRBV4-1 and TRBJ2-1; the D gene is possibly TRBD2 (5 bases). The germline CDR1 and CDR2 sequences are MGHRA and YSYEKL. This CDR3 spans 14 amino acids. V lost 3 bases and J 3 bases, leaving 9 bases between the germline ends. The chain's CDR3 is CASSQVDFYNEQFF. CDR3 DNA: TGCGCCAGCAGCCAGGTGGACTTCTACAATGAGCAGTTCTTC.

The chain has TRBV19 and TRBJ2-2; no definite D call. Trimming removed 6 bases from V and 4 bases from J, with 12 bases in between. Germline CDR1 LNHDA, CDR2 SQIVND (reference sequence). The CDR3 consists of 14 residues. DNA for the CDR3: TGTGCCAGTAGGACACGTGGGGTCACCGGGGAGCTGTTTTTT. Its translation is CASRTRGVTGELFF.

This clonotype was counted between two and nine times. The chain couples TRBV27 to TRBJ2-7; possibly TRBD1 for D (6 bases). Germline CDR1 reads MNHEY; CDR2 reads SMNVEV (reference sequence). Trimming took 3 bases from V and 4 from J, leaving 13 bases between them. This CDR3 comprises 14 residues. The CDR3 sequence: CASSFTEQGYEQYF. The CDR3 nucleotides read TGTGCCAGCAGTTTTACCGAACAGGGTTACGAGCAGTACTTC.

This clonotype was counted between two and nine times. This rearrangement joins TRBV7-6 to TRBJ2-2; 7 bases are shared with TRBD2. The CDR3 covers 16 residues. V trimming: 1 base; J trimming: 3 bases; junction bases outside the gene matches: 5. From germline, CDR1 is SGHVS and CDR2 FNYEAQ. CDR3 region: CASSLVAGRDTGELFF. In DNA form, the CDR3 reads TGTGCCAGCAGCTTAGTAGCGGGCAGAGACACCGGGGAGCTGTTTTTT.

This chain connects TRBV12-3 or TRBV12-4 to TRBJ2-3; a possible D gene is TRBD2 (5 bases). The CDR3 has 16 residues. V lost 3 bases and J lost 1, with 14 bases in between. The CDR3 bases are TGTGCCAGCAGTTTGGGGTGGACTCGACGCACAGATACGCAGTATTTT. This gives the protein CASSLGWTRRTDTQYF.

This clonotype was observed a single time. The chain employs TRBV7-9 and TRBJ2-1; D possibly matches TRBD1 or TRBD2 (5 bases each). CDR3 length equals 15 residues. The germline V gene has CDR1 SEHNR and CDR2 FQNEAQ (reference sequence). V lost 5 bases to trimming and J lost 13 bases, with 24 bases between them. The CDR3 nucleotides read TGTGCCAGCAGCCCCGGGACCAACCTTGGAGAGACCCAGTTCTTC. Its translation is CASSPGTNLGETQFF.

Of note for this clonotype: A read error is possible here, since a much larger clone lies one base away. This chain uses TRBV12-3 or TRBV12-4 with TRBJ1-2; 7 bases align to TRBD1. The CDR3 covers 13 residues. J gave up 4 bases and V 4 bases, and 3 bases lay outside the gene matches. The chain's CDR3 is CASSSAGGYGYTF. The CDR3 DNA is TGTGCCAGCAGTTCGGCAGGGGGCTATGGCTACACCTTC.

This rearrangement joins TRBV28 to TRBJ2-7; possible D gene TRBD1, 5 bases. Germline assignment: CDR1 MDHEN and CDR2 SYDVKM. There are 14 residues in the CDR3. V lost 5 bases to trimming and J lost 0 bases, with 11 bases between them. For the CDR3, the DNA is TGTGCCAGCAGTGGGGCCGCTGGCTCCTACGAGCAGTACTTC. Encoded protein: CASSGAAGSYEQYF. Supplemented by reference TRBV28 and TRBJ2-7, the full variable domain reads DVKVTQSSRYLVKRTGEKVFLECVQDMDHENMFWYRQDPGLGLRLIYFSYDVKMKEKGDIPEGYSVSREKKERFSLILESASTNQTSMYLCASSGAAGSYEQYFGPGTRLTVT.

The rearrangement joins TRBV27 to TRBJ1-4, with D maybe TRBD1 (5 bases). Trimming removed 3 bases from V and 0 bases from J, with 14 bases in between. CDR1 is MNHEY and CDR2 is SMNVEV in the germline V gene (reference sequence). The CDR3 is made up of 17 amino acids. The CDR3 is CASSFGAGSATNEKLFF. The CDR3 DNA follows: TGTGCCAGCAGTTTCGGGGCAGGATCTGCAACTAATGAAAAACTGTTTTTT.

The chain employs TRBV20-1 and TRBJ2-7, with 12 bases aligning to TRBD1. The germline CDR1 and CDR2 sequences are DFQATT and SNEGSKA (reference sequence). CDR3 length: 16 amino acids. The V gene end was trimmed by 5 bases and the J gene end by 0 bases; junction bases not matched to a gene: 8. The CDR3 DNA reads TGCAGTGCTGCCGGGACAGGGGGCCTTTCCTCCTACGAGCAGTACTTC. This encodes CSAAGTGGLSSYEQYF.